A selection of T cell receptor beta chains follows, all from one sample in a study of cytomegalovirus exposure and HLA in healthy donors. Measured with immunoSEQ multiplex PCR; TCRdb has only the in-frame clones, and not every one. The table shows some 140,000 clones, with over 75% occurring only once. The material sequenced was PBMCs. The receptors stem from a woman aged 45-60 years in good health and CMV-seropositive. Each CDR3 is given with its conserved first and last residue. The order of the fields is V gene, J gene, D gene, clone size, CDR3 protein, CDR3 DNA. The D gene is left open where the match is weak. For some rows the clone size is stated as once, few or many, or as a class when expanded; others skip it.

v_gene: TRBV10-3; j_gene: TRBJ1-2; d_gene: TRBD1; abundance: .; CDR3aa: CAISAGTGSYGYTF; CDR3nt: TGTGCCATCAGTGCAGGGACAGGGTCATATGGCTACACCTTC
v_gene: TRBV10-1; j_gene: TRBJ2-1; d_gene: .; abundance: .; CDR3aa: CASSDPYSGEQFF; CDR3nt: TGCGCCAGCAGTGACCCCTACTCCGGTGAGCAGTTCTTC
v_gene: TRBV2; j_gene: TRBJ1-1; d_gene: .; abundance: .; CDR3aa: CASSEGGFPAGVNTEAFF; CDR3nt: TGTGCCAGCAGTGAAGGGGGGTTTCCAGCAGGGGTGAACACTGAAGCTTTCTTT
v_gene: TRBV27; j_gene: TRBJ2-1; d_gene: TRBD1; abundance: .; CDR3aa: CASRWTGVNEQFF; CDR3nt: TGTGCCAGCAGGTGGACAGGCGTAAATGAGCAGTTCTTC
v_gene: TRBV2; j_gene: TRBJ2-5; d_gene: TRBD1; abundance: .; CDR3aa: CASSGNTGEETQYF; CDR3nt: TGTGCCAGCAGTGGGAACACAGGGGAAGAGACCCAGTACTTC
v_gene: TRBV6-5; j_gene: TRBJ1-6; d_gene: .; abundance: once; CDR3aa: CASSYDSGGSSPLHF; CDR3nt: TGTGCCAGCAGTTACGACTCGGGGGGTAGTTCACCCCTCCACTTT
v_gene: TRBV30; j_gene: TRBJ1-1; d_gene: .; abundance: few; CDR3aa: CASRQADTEAFF; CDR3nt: TGTGCCTCGCGACAGGCGGACACTGAAGCTTTCTTT
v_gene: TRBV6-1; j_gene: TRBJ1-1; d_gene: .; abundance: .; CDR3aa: CASSERSGVGGAFF; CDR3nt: TGTGCCAGCAGTGAACGGAGTGGGGTGGGGGGAGCTTTCTTT
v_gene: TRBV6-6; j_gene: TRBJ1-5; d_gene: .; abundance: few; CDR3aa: CASSYNQINQPQHF; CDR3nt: TGTGCCAGCAGTTACAACCAGATCAATCAGCCCCAGCATTTT
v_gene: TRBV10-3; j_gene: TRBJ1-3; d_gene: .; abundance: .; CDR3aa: CAIEGDGSGNTIYF; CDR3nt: TGTGCCATCGAGGGGGACGGCTCTGGAAACACCATATATTTT
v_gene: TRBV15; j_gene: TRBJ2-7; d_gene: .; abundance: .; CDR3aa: CATSRDPGGSYEQYF; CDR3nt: TGTGCCACCAGCAGAGATCCAGGAGGCTCCTACGAGCAGTACTTC
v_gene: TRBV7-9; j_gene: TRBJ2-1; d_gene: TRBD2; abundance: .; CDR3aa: CASSLAGGDYNEQFF; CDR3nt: TGTGCCAGCAGCTTAGCCGGGGGGGATTACAATGAGCAGTTCTTC
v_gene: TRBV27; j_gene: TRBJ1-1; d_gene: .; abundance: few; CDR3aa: CASSLLGGGTEAFF; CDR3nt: TGTGCCAGCAGTTTATTGGGGGGGGGCACTGAAGCTTTCTTT
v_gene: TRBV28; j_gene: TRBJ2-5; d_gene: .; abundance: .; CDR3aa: CASSTTPGTQYF; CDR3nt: TGTGCCAGCAGCACGACTCCGGGGACCCAGTACTTC
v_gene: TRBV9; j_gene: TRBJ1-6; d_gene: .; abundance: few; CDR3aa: CASRASQGNNSPLHF; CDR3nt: TGTGCCAGCAGAGCGTCCCAGGGGAATAATTCACCCCTCCACTTT
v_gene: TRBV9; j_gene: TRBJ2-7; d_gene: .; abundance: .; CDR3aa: CASSVGGAGFSYEQYF; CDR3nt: TGTGCCAGCAGCGTTGGAGGGGCAGGGTTCTCCTACGAGCAGTACTTC